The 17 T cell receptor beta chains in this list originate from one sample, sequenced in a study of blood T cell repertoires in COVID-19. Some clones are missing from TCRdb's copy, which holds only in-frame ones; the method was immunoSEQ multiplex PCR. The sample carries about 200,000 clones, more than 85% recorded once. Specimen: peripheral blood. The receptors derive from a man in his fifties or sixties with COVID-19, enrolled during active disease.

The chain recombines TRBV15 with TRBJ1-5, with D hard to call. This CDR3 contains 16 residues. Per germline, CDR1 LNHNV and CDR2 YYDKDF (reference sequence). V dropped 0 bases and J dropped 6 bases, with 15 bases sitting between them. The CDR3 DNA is TGTGCCACCAGCAGAGATACGGGGTTAAGAGGTCAGCCCCAGCATTTT. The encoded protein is CATSRDTGLRGQPQHF.

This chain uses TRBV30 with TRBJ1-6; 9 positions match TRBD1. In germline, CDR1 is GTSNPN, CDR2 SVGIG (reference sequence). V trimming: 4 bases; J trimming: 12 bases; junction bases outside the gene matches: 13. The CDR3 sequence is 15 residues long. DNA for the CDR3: TGTGCCTGGATTTCACCCCCGGGACAGGGAAAACCCCTCCACTTT. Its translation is CAWISPPGQGKPLHF.

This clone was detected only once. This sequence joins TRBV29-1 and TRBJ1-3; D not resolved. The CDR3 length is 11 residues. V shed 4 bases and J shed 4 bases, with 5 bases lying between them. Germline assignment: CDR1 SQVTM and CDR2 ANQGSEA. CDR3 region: CSVVSGNTIYF. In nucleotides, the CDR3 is TGCAGCGTTGTTAGCGGAAACACCATATATTTT.

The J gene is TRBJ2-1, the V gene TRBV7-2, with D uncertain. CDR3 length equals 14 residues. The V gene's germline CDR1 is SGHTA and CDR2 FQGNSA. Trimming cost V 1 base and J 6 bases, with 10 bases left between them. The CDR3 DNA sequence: TGTGCCAGCAGCTTAGTTCCCTCCCCCAATGAGCAGTTCTTC. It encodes CASSLVPSPNEQFF.

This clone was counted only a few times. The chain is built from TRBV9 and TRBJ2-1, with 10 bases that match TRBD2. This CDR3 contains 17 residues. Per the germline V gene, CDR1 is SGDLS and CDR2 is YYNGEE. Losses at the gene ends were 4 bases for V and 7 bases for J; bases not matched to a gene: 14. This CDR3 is CASSTYPGTSVVNEQFF. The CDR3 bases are TGTGCCAGCAGCACCTATCCCGGGACTAGCGTAGTTAATGAGCAGTTCTTC.

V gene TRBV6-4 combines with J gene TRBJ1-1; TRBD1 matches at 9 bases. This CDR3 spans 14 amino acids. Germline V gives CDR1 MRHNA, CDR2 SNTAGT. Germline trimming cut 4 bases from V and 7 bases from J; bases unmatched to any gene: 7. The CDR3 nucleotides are TGTGCCAGCAGTGCCGGGACAGGGCTAGGTGAAGCTTTCTTT. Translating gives CASSAGTGLGEAFF.

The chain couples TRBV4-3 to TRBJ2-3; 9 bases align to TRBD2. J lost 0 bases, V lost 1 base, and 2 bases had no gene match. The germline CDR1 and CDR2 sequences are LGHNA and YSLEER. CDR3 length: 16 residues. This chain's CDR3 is CASSQVLAGSTDTQYF. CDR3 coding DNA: TGCGCCAGCAGCCAAGTACTAGCGGGTAGCACAGATACGCAGTATTTT.

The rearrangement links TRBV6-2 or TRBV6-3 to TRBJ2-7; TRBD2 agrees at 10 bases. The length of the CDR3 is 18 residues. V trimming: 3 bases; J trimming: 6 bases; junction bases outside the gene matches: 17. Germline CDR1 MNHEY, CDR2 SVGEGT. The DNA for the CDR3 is TGTGCCAGCAGTTATTGGGCTAGCGGGAGACCGAGCGCCCGCGAGCAGTACTTC. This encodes CASSYWASGRPSAREQYF.

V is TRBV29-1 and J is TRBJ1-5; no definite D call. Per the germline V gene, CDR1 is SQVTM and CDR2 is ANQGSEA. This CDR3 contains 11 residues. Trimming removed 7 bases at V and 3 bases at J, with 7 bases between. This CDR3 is CSAGNNQPQHF. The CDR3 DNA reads TGCAGCGCCGGTAACAATCAGCCCCAGCATTTT.

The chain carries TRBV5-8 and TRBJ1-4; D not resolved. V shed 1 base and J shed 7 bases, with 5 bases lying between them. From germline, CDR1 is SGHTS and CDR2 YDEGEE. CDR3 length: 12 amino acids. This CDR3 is CASSLTGEKLFF. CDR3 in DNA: TGTGCCAGCAGCTTGACCGGTGAAAAACTGTTTTTT.

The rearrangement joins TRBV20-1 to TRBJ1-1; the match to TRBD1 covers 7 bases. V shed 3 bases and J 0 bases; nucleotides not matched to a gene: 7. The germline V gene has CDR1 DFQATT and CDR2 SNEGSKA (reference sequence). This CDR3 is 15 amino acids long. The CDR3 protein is CSASNTGQMNTEAFF. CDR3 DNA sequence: TGCAGTGCTAGTAACACGGGACAGATGAACACTGAAGCTTTCTTT.

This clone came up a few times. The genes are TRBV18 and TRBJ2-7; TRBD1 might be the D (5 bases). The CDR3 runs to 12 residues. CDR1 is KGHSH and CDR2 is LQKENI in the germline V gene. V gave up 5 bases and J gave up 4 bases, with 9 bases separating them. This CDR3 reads CASSSQGYEQYF. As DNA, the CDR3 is TGTGCCAGCTCATCCCAGGGTTACGAGCAGTACTTC. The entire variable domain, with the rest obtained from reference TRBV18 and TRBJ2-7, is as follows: NAGVMQNPRHLVRRRGQEARLRCSPMKGHSHVYWYRQLPEEGLKFMVYLQKENIIDESGMPKERFSAEFPKEGPSILRIQQVVRGDSAAYFCASSSQGYEQYFGPGTRLTVT.

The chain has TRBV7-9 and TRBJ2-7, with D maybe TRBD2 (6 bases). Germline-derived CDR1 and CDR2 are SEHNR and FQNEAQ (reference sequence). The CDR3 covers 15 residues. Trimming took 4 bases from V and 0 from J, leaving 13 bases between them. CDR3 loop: CASSSYSGSSYEQYF. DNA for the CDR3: TGTGCCAGCAGCTCCTATAGCGGTAGCTCCTACGAGCAGTACTTC.

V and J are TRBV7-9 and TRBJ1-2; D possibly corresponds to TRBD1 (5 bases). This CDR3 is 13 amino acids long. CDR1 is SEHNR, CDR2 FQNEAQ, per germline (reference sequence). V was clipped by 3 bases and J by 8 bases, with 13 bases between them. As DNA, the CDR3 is TGTGCCAGCAGCTTGTCGGGACTCGACGGCTACACCTTC. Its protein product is CASSLSGLDGYTF.

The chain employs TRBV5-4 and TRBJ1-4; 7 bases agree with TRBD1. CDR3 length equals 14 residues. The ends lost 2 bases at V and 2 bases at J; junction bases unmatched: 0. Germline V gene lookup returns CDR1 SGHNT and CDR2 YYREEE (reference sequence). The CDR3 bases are TGTGCCAGCAGCTTAGGGGGCACTAATGAAAAACTGTTTTTT. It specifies CASSLGGTNEKLFF.

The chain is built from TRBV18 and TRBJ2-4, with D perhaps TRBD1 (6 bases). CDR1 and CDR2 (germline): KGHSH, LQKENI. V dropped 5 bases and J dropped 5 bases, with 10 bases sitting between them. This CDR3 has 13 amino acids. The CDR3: CASSAGVENIQYF. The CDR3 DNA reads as TGTGCCAGCTCAGCAGGGGTGGAAAACATTCAGTACTTC.

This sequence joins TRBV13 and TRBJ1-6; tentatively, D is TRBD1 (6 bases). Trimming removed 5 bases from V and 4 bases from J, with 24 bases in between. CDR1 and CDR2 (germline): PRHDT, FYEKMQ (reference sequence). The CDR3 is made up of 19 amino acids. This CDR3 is CASSPIGSSGARYNSPLHF. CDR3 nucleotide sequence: TGTGCCAGCAGCCCCATCGGTTCTTCAGGGGCACGTTATAATTCACCCCTCCACTTT.